The 31 T cell receptor beta chains below come from one sample, sequenced in a study of shared clonotypes between healthy human individuals. Assay: immunoSEQ multiplex PCR; the TCRdb copy retains only in-frame clones and omits some. The table records approximately 2,000,000 clones, 85% to 95% of them present only once. The sample was naive CD4+ T cells from PBMCs. The subset is: CD45RA+ positively selected. The receptors shown here come from a man aged 18 to 29 in good health. Some clones in this sample may be carry-over from other donors' samples.

Details on this clone: The same CDR3 is also encoded by other DNA sequences in this sample. V and J are TRBV6-5 and TRBJ2-3; D tentatively fits TRBD1 or TRBD2 (5 bases each). V was trimmed by 2 bases and J by 8 bases, leaving 5 bases between them. CDR1 is MNHEY and CDR2 is SVGAGI in the germline V gene. The CDR3 contains 11 residues. The CDR3 protein is CASSYGGTQYF. In DNA form, the CDR3 reads TGTGCCAGCAGTTACGGGGGTACGCAGTATTTT.

This sequence joins TRBV5-1 and TRBJ1-2; tentatively, D is TRBD1 (5 bases). The CDR3 is 15 residues long. V shed 4 bases and J shed 8 bases, with 21 bases lying between them. Germline lookup yields CDR1 SGHRS and CDR2 YFSETQ. As DNA, the CDR3 is TGCGCCAGCAGCCTGCAAGGCGGGGGAAGGAAGGGCTACACCTTC. This translates into CASSLQGGGRKGYTF.

The J gene is TRBJ1-1, the V gene TRBV6-6; D is undetermined. The germline V gene has CDR1 MNHNY and CDR2 SVGAGI (reference sequence). The CDR3 sequence is 14 residues long. V was trimmed by 7 bases and J by 2 bases, leaving 14 bases between them. The CDR3 DNA is TGTGCCAGCACCATCTCGGGCAGTAACACTGAAGCTTTCTTT. This sequence encodes CASTISGSNTEAFF.

This chain uses TRBV11-3 with TRBJ2-1; 13 bases fit TRBD2. The CDR3 consists of 18 residues. Germline trimming cut 4 bases from V and 1 base from J; bases unmatched to any gene: 7. From germline, CDR1 is SGHNT and CDR2 YENEEA. As DNA, the CDR3 is TGTGCCAGCAGCTCGCGGACTAGCGGGAGATTGTCCTACAATGAGCAGTTCTTC. Its translation is CASSSRTSGRLSYNEQFF. Full variable domain (outside the CDR3, taken from reference TRBV11-3 and TRBJ2-1): EAGVVQSPRYKIIEKKQPVAFWCNPISGHNTLYWYLQNLGQGPELLIRYENEEAVDDSQLPKDRFSAERLKGVDSTLKIQPAELGDSAVYLCASSSRTSGRLSYNEQFFGPGTRLTVL.

The chain has TRBV18 and TRBJ2-3; D possibly corresponds to TRBD2 (5 bases). The V end was cut by 3 bases, the J end by 6 bases, with 13 bases between. This CDR3 region has 14 residues. Germline loops: CDR1 KGHSH, CDR2 LQKENI. The CDR3 sequence: CASSPAAARDTQYF. DNA of the CDR3: TGTGCCAGCTCACCGGCAGCGGCTCGGGATACGCAGTATTTT.

The CDR3 sequence is CASSVGGRAGLNEQYF. The CDR3 DNA reads as TGTGCCAGCAGCGTAGGTGGGAGGGCCGGTTTAAACGAGCAGTACTTC. V is TRBV9 and J is TRBJ2-7, with 7 bases aligning to TRBD2. Germline V gene sequence: CDR1 SGDLS, CDR2 YYNGEE. The CDR3 runs 16 residues. V shed 0 bases and J 5 bases; nucleotides not matched to a gene: 11.

The chain is built from TRBV5-1 and TRBJ1-1, with D unclear. Per germline, CDR1 SGHRS and CDR2 YFSETQ. V was cut by 3 bases and J by 3 bases, with 12 bases left in between. The CDR3 totals 14 residues. CDR3: CASSSQSGDTEAFF. The CDR3 nucleotides read TGCGCCAGCAGCTCCCAGAGCGGGGACACTGAAGCTTTCTTT.

This sequence joins TRBV29-1 and TRBJ2-1; TRBD1 is a possible D gene (7 bases). V was clipped by 6 bases and J by 9 bases, with 21 bases between them. The CDR3 covers 14 residues. Germline CDR1 SQVTM, CDR2 ANQGSEA. The CDR3 bases are TGCAGCGTGGAGGGGACAGATTTCAAGGCTGAGCAGTTCTTC. Its protein is CSVEGTDFKAEQFF.

To note about this clone: Other DNA sequences of this sample code for an identical CDR3. The chain has TRBV6-1 and TRBJ1-5; 9 nucleotides agree with TRBD1. The CDR3 runs to 14 residues. Germline trimming cut 4 bases from V and 4 bases from J; bases unmatched to any gene: 2. Germline CDR1 reads MNHNS; CDR2 reads SASEGT. The DNA of the CDR3 is TGTGCCAGCAGTGGACAGGGGGGGAATCAGCCCCAGCATTTT. Its translation is CASSGQGGNQPQHF.

The chain is built from TRBV4-2 and TRBJ2-3, with D uncertain. With 7 bases removed from V and 1 base from J, the gap between germline ends came to 15 bases. CDR1 and CDR2 from the germline V gene are LGHNA and YNFKEQ. There are 15 residues in the CDR3. CDR3 sequence: CASTARLLGTDTQYF. The CDR3 DNA reads as TGTGCCAGCACCGCAAGGCTACTGGGCACAGATACGCAGTATTTT.

The chain joins TRBV30 to TRBJ2-1; D is perhaps TRBD2 (6 bases). The V and J ends lost 6 bases and 12 bases respectively, with 24 bases between them. Germline CDR1 reads GTSNPN; CDR2 reads SVGIG (reference sequence). The CDR3 length is 14 residues. For the CDR3, the DNA is TGTGCCTGCCAGGACTATACCTACAATGTAGGGCAGTTCTTC. It encodes CACQDYTYNVGQFF.

The chain combines TRBV10-3 with TRBJ2-1; 11 nucleotides line up with TRBD2. From germline, CDR1 is ENHRY and CDR2 SYGVKD. The CDR3 consists of 16 residues. Unmatched junction bases numbered 13, after V lost 6 bases and J lost 9 bases. In nucleotides, the CDR3 is TGTGCCATCAGCGGGACTAGCGGAGACTACAGGTTTGAGCAGTTCTTC. As protein: CAISGTSGDYRFEQFF.

The rearrangement uses TRBV10-1 and TRBJ2-2; a possible D gene is TRBD2 (5 bases). CDR1 and CDR2 from the germline V gene are WNHNN and SYGVQD (reference sequence). Trimming pared 3 bases from V and 6 bases from J, leaving 8 bases between. This CDR3 is 13 amino acids long. For the CDR3, the DNA is TGCGCCAGCAGTGACCGTAGCGCCGGGGAGCTGTTTTTT. Its translation: CASSDRSAGELFF.

V and J are TRBV21-1 and TRBJ1-2. TRBV21-1 is flagged as a pseudogene. The CDR3 has 17 residues. As DNA, the CDR3 is TGTGCCAGCAGCAAGACATTGGCCGGGAAAGCTAACTATGGCTACACCTTC. Its translation is CASSKTLAGKANYGYTF.

Note on this clone: The same CDR3 also results from other DNA sequences found in this sample. The chain links TRBV2 to TRBJ1-5; D is unclear. Germline loops: CDR1 SNHLY, CDR2 FYNNEI. This CDR3 region has 13 residues. V lost 4 bases to trimming and J lost 3 bases, with 7 bases between them. CDR3 nucleotide sequence: TGTGCCAGCAGTGTGGGCCTCAATCAGCCCCAGCATTTT. It encodes CASSVGLNQPQHF. Combining the CDR3 with reference TRBV2 and TRBJ1-5 gives the whole variable domain EPEVTQTPSHQVTQMGQEVILRCVPISNHLYFYWYRQILGQKVEFLVSFYNNEISEKSEIFDDQFSVERPDGSNFTLKIRSTKLEDSAMYFCASSVGLNQPQHFGDGTRLSIL.

The chain has TRBV27 and TRBJ2-7; TRBD1 agrees at 11 bases. V was pared by 5 bases and J by 5 bases, with 5 bases of the junction left unmatched. The CDR3 is 14 residues long. The germline CDR1 and CDR2 sequences are MNHEY and SMNVEV (reference sequence). CDR3 sequence reads: CASSPGTGGNEQYF. The CDR3 DNA reads as TGTGCCAGCAGTCCCGGGACAGGGGGTAACGAGCAGTACTTC.

The chain employs TRBV7-9 and TRBJ1-6; TRBD1 agrees at 7 bases. V shed 2 bases and J 10 bases; nucleotides not matched to a gene: 11. Germline V gives CDR1 SEHNR, CDR2 FQNEAQ (reference sequence). The CDR3 runs to 16 residues. The CDR3 protein is CASSLYRTGGRSPLHF. In DNA, the CDR3 is TGTGCCAGCAGCTTATATCGGACAGGAGGTCGCTCACCCCTCCACTTT.

J is TRBJ2-3 and V is TRBV5-5; D not certain. Trimming cost V 0 bases and J 6 bases, with 8 bases left between them. The CDR3 totals 13 residues. The germline gives CDR1 SGHKS, CDR2 YYEKEE (reference sequence). CDR3 sequence reads: CASSLGLWDTQYF. The CDR3 nucleotides read TGTGCCAGCAGCTTGGGGCTGTGGGATACGCAGTATTTT.

This clone has only a few counts. The CDR3 region has the DNA TGTGCCAGCAGCGACGACGGTTATAGCAATCAGCCCCAGCATTTT. Translated: CASSDDGYSNQPQHF. This rearrangement joins TRBV7-2 to TRBJ1-5, with D hard to call. CDR1 and CDR2 (germline): SGHTA, FQGNSA. The V gene lost 5 bases and the J gene lost 0 bases, with 11 bases spanning the gap. This CDR3 is built from 15 residues.

CDR3 nucleotide sequence: TGTGCCTGCCGACTATCCGGCAACGGGGTAAGAGAGCAGTACTTC. Its protein is CACRLSGNGVREQYF. This chain joins TRBV30 and TRBJ2-7, with D possibly TRBD2 on 5 matching bases. The CDR3 covers 15 residues. Germline V gives CDR1 GTSNPN, CDR2 SVGIG (reference sequence). V dropped 6 bases and J dropped 7 bases, with 25 bases sitting between them.

The CDR3 is CASSLGSGLGYF. The CDR3 DNA sequence: TGTGCCAGCAGTCTGGGTTCGGGACTGGGGTACTTC. The chain is built from TRBV28 and TRBJ2-7, with a weak D call TRBD2 (6 bases). The germline gives CDR1 MDHEN, CDR2 SYDVKM. The CDR3 length is 12 residues. Trimming took 5 bases from V and 12 from J, leaving 17 bases between them.

V usage is TRBV5-1 and J usage is TRBJ2-1, with TRBD2 matching over 8 bases. Germline V CDR1 and CDR2: SGHRS, YFSETQ. This CDR3 has 15 amino acids. V lost 5 bases, J lost 4 bases, and 8 bases stayed unmatched. The CDR3 loop reads CASRWAGTSYNEQFF. For the CDR3, the DNA is TGCGCCAGCAGATGGGCGGGGACTAGTTACAATGAGCAGTTCTTC. The full variable domain, with the rest looked up from reference TRBV5-1 and TRBJ2-1, is KAGVTQTPRYLIKTRGQQVTLSCSPISGHRSVSWYQQTPGQGLQFLFEYFSETQRNKGNFPGRFSGRQFSNSRSEMNVSTLELGDSALYLCASRWAGTSYNEQFFGPGTRLTVL.

As regards this clone: The sample has other DNA sequences that encode this CDR3 too. The chain combines TRBV28 with TRBJ1-5, with D possibly matching TRBD1 (6 bases). V lost 3 bases and J lost 4, with 13 bases in between. The CDR3 covers 15 residues. Germline CDR1 MDHEN, CDR2 SYDVKM. Here the CDR3 reads CASSFLQGSNQPQHF. The CDR3 coding sequence is TGTGCCAGCAGTTTCCTCCAGGGGAGTAATCAGCCCCAGCATTTT.

This rearrangement joins TRBV18 to TRBJ2-4; 7 nucleotides align to TRBD2. The CDR3 contains 14 residues. V lost 3 bases to trimming and J lost 5 bases; unmatched junction nucleotides: 4. Germline-derived CDR1 and CDR2 are KGHSH and LQKENI. The CDR3 coding sequence is TGTGCCAGCTCACCCCGGGACTATGAAAACATTCAGTACTTC. This sequence encodes CASSPRDYENIQYF.

The chain has TRBV28 and TRBJ2-1; D may be TRBD2 (5 bases). CDR3 length: 16 residues. Germline V gene data show CDR1 as MDHEN and CDR2 as SYDVKM. V was clipped by 5 bases and J by 1 base, with 15 bases between them. The CDR3 sequence is CASSPLGRGSYNEQFF. The CDR3 DNA reads TGTGCCAGCAGTCCACTAGGGCGTGGGTCCTACAATGAGCAGTTCTTC.

Notes on this clone: In the same sample, other DNA sequences code for this CDR3. The chain links TRBV20-1 to TRBJ2-7; D is perhaps TRBD2 (5 bases). Germline lookup yields CDR1 DFQATT and CDR2 SNEGSKA (reference sequence). The length of the CDR3 is 11 residues. Trimming removed 3 bases at V and 4 bases at J, with 7 bases between. The CDR3 is CSASRGYEQYF. The CDR3 DNA sequence: TGCAGTGCTAGCCGAGGGTACGAGCAGTACTTC.

J is TRBJ2-5 and V is TRBV2, with TRBD1 matching over 11 bases. After removal of 6 bases from V and 5 bases from J, the junction contained 8 bases not matched to a gene. The CDR3 consists of 15 residues. Per germline, CDR1 SNHLY and CDR2 FYNNEI. The CDR3 sequence: CASSSGTGGRETQYF. The CDR3 DNA reads TGTGCCAGCAGCTCCGGGACAGGGGGTCGGGAGACCCAGTACTTC.

The V call is TRBV4-1, the J call TRBJ2-3, with 9 bases that match TRBD2. The CDR3 loop spans 18 amino acids. CDR1 is MGHRA, CDR2 YSYEKL, per germline. With 0 bases clipped from V and 3 bases from J, the junction kept 10 bases outside the gene matches. CDR3 loop: CASSQEWTAGGPTDTQYF. The CDR3 coding sequence is TGCGCCAGCAGCCAAGAGTGGACGGCGGGAGGGCCGACAGATACGCAGTATTTT.

This clone occurred once. The chain carries TRBV6-6 and TRBJ1-3; D not certain. This CDR3 spans 13 amino acids. Trimming took off 2 bases at V and 2 bases at J, with 4 bases between the two ends. The germline V gene has CDR1 MNHNY and CDR2 SVGAGI (reference sequence). This CDR3 is CASSYIAGNTIYF. CDR3 bases: TGTGCCAGCAGTTACATTGCTGGAAACACCATATATTTT.

The rearrangement joins TRBV25-1 to TRBJ2-5; 11 bases are shared with TRBD1. The V gene end was trimmed by 6 bases and the J gene end by 5 bases; junction bases not matched to a gene: 8. CDR1 is MGHDK and CDR2 is SYGVNS in the germline V gene. The CDR3 extends over 15 amino acids. Written as DNA, the CDR3 is TGTGCCAGCAGAAGGGGACAGGGGGATTCGGAGACCCAGTACTTC. This translates into CASRRGQGDSETQYF.

The chain combines TRBV11-3 with TRBJ2-7; D remains unclear. Trimming removed 0 bases at V and 3 bases at J, with 6 bases between. This CDR3 comprises 13 residues. CDR1 is SGHNT and CDR2 is YENEEA in the germline V gene. The CDR3, as DNA: TGTGCCAGCAGCTTAGATTCGGGCTACGAGCAGTACTTC. Its protein product is CASSLDSGYEQYF.